What follows are 22 T cell receptor beta chains derived from one specimen sequenced in a study of vaccination and CD4 T cells after COVID-19. Their recognized antigens are unknown. The treatment was: approximately 10-day PBMC culture with coronavirus spike peptide pools or control peptides (ViraFEST assay). CD4+ T cells that had been cultured provided DNA sequenced with the Oncomine TCR Beta short-read assay. TCRdb re-analysed the PCR reads in MiXCR, keeping a single row per CDR3 protein. The sample lists approximately 11,000 distinct CDR3 sequences, under 50% occurring once. Specimen: CD4+ T cells from blood, cultured in vitro. Receptors were obtained from a human donor who had recovered from COVID-19.

The genes are TRBV20-1 and TRBJ2-7; TRBD2 agrees at 10 bases. CDR1 DFQATT and CDR2 SNEGSKA come from the germline V gene (reference sequence). The V segment lost 5 bases and the J segment 3 bases; nucleotides outside the gene matches: 7. The CDR3 sequence is 14 residues long. CDR3 in DNA: TGCAGTGCTTCTCCGGGACTAGCGAACTACGAGCAGTACTTC. Amino acids: CSASPGLANYEQYF.

This clonotype was detected only a few times. The chain uses TRBV7-2 and TRBJ2-7; no clear D. The CDR3 extends over 15 amino acids. The germline V gene has CDR1 SGHTA and CDR2 FQGNSA. V was shortened by 1 base and J by 2 bases, with 12 bases between the two germline ends. CDR3 sequence: CASSLDLARTYEQYF. The CDR3 DNA sequence: TGTGCCAGCAGCTTAGATCTGGCCAGAACCTACGAGCAGTACTTC.

This clonotype was recorded a few times. The chain uses TRBV6-1 and TRBJ1-1; weak D call: TRBD1 (6 bases). The CDR3 length is 15 residues. The V gene lost 7 bases and the J gene lost 4 bases, with 19 bases spanning the gap. The germline CDR1 and CDR2 sequences are MNHNS and SASEGT. The CDR3 DNA reads TGTGCCAGCAACCCAAGCGGCAAAGGGGGCACTGAAGCTTTCTTT. It translates to CASNPSGKGGTEAFF.

This clonotype has just a few counts. CDR3 sequence (DNA): TGCAGTGCTAGAGATCGTGCAGGGGGTAATCAGCCCCAGCATTTT. Residues: CSARDRAGGNQPQHF. The chain combines TRBV20-1 with TRBJ1-5, with TRBD1 matching over 7 bases. V lost 0 bases to trimming and J lost 4 bases; unmatched junction nucleotides: 6. Germline V gene lookup returns CDR1 DFQATT and CDR2 SNEGSKA (reference sequence). The CDR3 sequence is 15 residues long.

The chain employs TRBV27 and TRBJ1-1; unclear D gene. There are 14 residues in the CDR3. Germline V gene sequence: CDR1 MNHEY, CDR2 SMNVEV (reference sequence). V was shortened by 0 bases and J by 4 bases, with 9 bases between the two germline ends. CDR3: CASSLSEGGTEAFF. DNA for the CDR3: TGTGCCAGCAGTTTATCGGAGGGCGGCACTGAAGCTTTCTTT.

This chain uses TRBV27 with TRBJ1-3, with D possibly being TRBD1 (6 bases). The CDR3 is made up of 15 amino acids. Germline V gives CDR1 MNHEY, CDR2 SMNVEV (reference sequence). Trimming removed 4 bases from V and 1 base from J, with 11 bases in between. In nucleotides, the CDR3 is TGTGCCAGCAGTTCGTTAACAGGGTCTGGAAACACCATATATTTT. Translated, it gives CASSSLTGSGNTIYF.

The V and J genes are TRBV11-3 and TRBJ1-1, with 9 bases aligning to TRBD1. The germline CDR1 and CDR2 sequences are SGHNT and YENEEA. The CDR3 consists of 14 residues. With V trimmed by 4 bases and J by 9 bases, 9 bases remained unmatched. CDR3 sequence: CASSWTGEVVKAFF. The CDR3 DNA follows: TGTGCCAGCAGCTGGACAGGGGAAGTTGTTAAAGCTTTCTTT.

This clonotype has a handful of counts. The chain couples TRBV7-9 to TRBJ2-5, with TRBD2 matching over 7 bases. Unmatched junction bases numbered 12, after V lost 3 bases and J lost 8 bases. There are 15 residues in the CDR3. The germline CDR1 and CDR2 sequences are SEHNR and FQNEAQ (reference sequence). CDR3 DNA: TGTGCCAGCAGCTTGGTGGGGACTACAGCGCCCACCCAGTACTTC. Protein: CASSLVGTTAPTQYF.

V gene TRBV6-1 combines with J gene TRBJ2-5; a possible D gene is TRBD1 (5 bases). The ends were cut back, 7 bases at V and 7 bases at J, with 13 bases in the middle. Germline CDR1 is MNHNS and CDR2 is SASEGT. The length of the CDR3 is 12 residues. CDR3 nucleotides: TGTGCCAGCACTCAGGGTGGCGGGACCCAGTACTTC. Amino acid sequence: CASTQGGGTQYF.

This clonotype showed up just a few times. The chain recombines TRBV15 with TRBJ1-1; no clear D gene. Trimming stripped 0 bases from V and 1 base from J, with 9 bases between. CDR3 size: 15 residues. CDR1 is LNHNV and CDR2 is YYDKDF in the germline V gene (reference sequence). The CDR3, as DNA: TGTGCCACCAGCAGAGAGTCGGGAAAGAACACTGAAGCTTTCTTT. This codes for CATSRESGKNTEAFF. Looking up the rest from reference TRBV15 and TRBJ1-1 gives the full variable domain: DAMVIQNPRYQVTQFGKPVTLSCSQTLNHNVMYWYQQKSSQAPKLLFHYYDKDFNNEADTPDNFQSRRPNTSFCFLDIRSPGLGDTAMYLCATSRESGKNTEAFFGQGTRLTVV.

The chain uses TRBV6-5 and TRBJ1-2; the D gene is possibly TRBD1 (6 bases). Germline assignment: CDR1 MNHEY and CDR2 SVGAGI. V was pared by 0 bases and J by 4 bases, with 9 bases between. The CDR3 spans 14 residues. CDR3 DNA sequence: TGTGCCAGCAGTTACTCGGCCAGGGGCTATGGCTACACCTTC. Protein sequence: CASSYSARGYGYTF.

Only one count was recorded for this clonotype. J is TRBJ2-7 and V is TRBV7-9; a weak D match, TRBD2 (5 bases). Germline V gene lookup returns CDR1 SEHNR and CDR2 FQNEAQ (reference sequence). Trimming cost V 1 base and J 13 bases, with 14 bases left between them. This CDR3 region has 12 residues. DNA of the CDR3: TGTGCCAGCAGCTTAGAGAGGGTGAGGCCCTACTTC. The encoded protein is CASSLERVRPYF.

This chain connects TRBV5-1 to TRBJ2-7; weak D call: TRBD1 (6 bases). Germline values: CDR1 SGHRS, CDR2 YFSETQ. V was shortened by 6 bases and J by 2 bases, with 15 bases between the two germline ends. The CDR3 sequence is 14 residues long. The CDR3, as DNA: TGCGCCAGCAAGTATGAGACAGGAGCCTACGAGCAGTACTTC. Its translation is CASKYETGAYEQYF.

This chain joins TRBV20-1 and TRBJ1-2; unclear D gene. This CDR3 is built from 13 residues. V lost 5 bases to trimming and J lost 5 bases, with 15 bases between them. Germline CDR1 is DFQATT and CDR2 is SNEGSKA (reference sequence). CDR3 in amino acids: CSAPGDVRYGYTF. CDR3 DNA sequence: TGCAGTGCTCCAGGTGATGTGAGATATGGCTACACCTTC.

The gene calls are TRBV7-9 and TRBJ1-1; D is possibly TRBD1 (5 bases). Germline CDR1 SEHNR, CDR2 FQNEAQ (reference sequence). Trimming stripped 0 bases from V and 5 bases from J, with 16 bases between. The CDR3 is 16 residues long. CDR3 nucleotides: TGTGCCAGCAGCTTAGCCTCCGGGACGCCGGGTACTGAAGCTTTCTTT. Amino acid sequence: CASSLASGTPGTEAFF.

The V call is TRBV10-3, the J call TRBJ1-1; the D gene is possibly TRBD1 (5 bases). V was trimmed by 0 bases and J by 4 bases, leaving 12 bases between them. The germline CDR1 and CDR2 sequences are ENHRY and SYGVKD. This CDR3 contains 15 residues. The DNA for the CDR3 is TGTGCCATCAGTGAGTCGGACGCAGGGAGCACTGAAGCTTTCTTT. Protein: CAISESDAGSTEAFF.

V usage is TRBV7-2 and J usage is TRBJ2-1; tentative D call: TRBD2 (6 bases). Germline CDR1 SGHTA, CDR2 FQGNSA. With 7 bases removed from V and 2 bases from J, the gap between germline ends came to 12 bases. This CDR3 is built from 14 residues. CDR3 bases: TGTGCCAGCAAAGGCCTAGCGCCCTACAATGAGCAGTTCTTC. It specifies CASKGLAPYNEQFF.

The rearrangement uses TRBV19 and TRBJ1-2; D remains unclear. V lost 10 bases and J lost 2, with 17 bases in between. There are 14 residues in the CDR3. Germline V gives CDR1 LNHDA, CDR2 SQIVND (reference sequence). The CDR3 nucleotides are TGTGCCATAAACGGCCCGGGCAGCAACTATGGCTACACCTTC. As protein: CAINGPGSNYGYTF.

This clonotype has more than one count but fewer than ten. V and J are TRBV6-5 and TRBJ1-6; 7 nucleotides match TRBD1. CDR1 and CDR2 (germline): MNHEY, SVGAGI. The length of the CDR3 is 20 residues. Trimming took 2 bases from V and 3 from J; bases not matched to a gene: 16. The CDR3 spells CASSYTPGQNPGDYNSPLHF. In nucleotides, the CDR3 is TGTGCCAGCAGTTACACTCCGGGACAGAACCCGGGAGACTATAATTCACCCCTCCACTTT.

This clonotype was observed a handful of times. The CDR3 bases are TGCGCCAGCAGCCAAGATCGGGAGGTCAGCTTAGATAGCAATCAGCCCCAGCATTTT. It encodes CASSQDREVSLDSNQPQHF. V gene TRBV4-1 combines with J gene TRBJ1-5; the D is unclear. Germline values: CDR1 MGHRA, CDR2 YSYEKL. This CDR3 is 19 amino acids long. The V end was cut by 0 bases, the J end by 0 bases, with 18 bases between.

The J gene is TRBJ2-1, the V gene TRBV18, with D uncertain. Trimming took 6 bases from V and 5 from J, leaving 20 bases between them. The CDR3 totals 16 residues. CDR1 is KGHSH and CDR2 is LQKENI in the germline V gene. CDR3 residues: CASSLYSGWNHNEQFF. The CDR3, as DNA: TGTGCCAGCTCGCTCTATTCCGGTTGGAATCACAATGAGCAGTTCTTC. Supplemented by reference TRBV18 and TRBJ2-1, the full variable domain reads NAGVMQNPRHLVRRRGQEARLRCSPMKGHSHVYWYRQLPEEGLKFMVYLQKENIIDESGMPKERFSAEFPKEGPSILRIQQVVRGDSAAYFCASSLYSGWNHNEQFFGPGTRLTVL.

The chain joins TRBV6-1 to TRBJ2-5; no reliable D call. The CDR3 has 14 residues. The V end was cut by 7 bases, the J end by 5 bases, with 17 bases between. Germline V CDR1 and CDR2: MNHNS, SASEGT. CDR3 nucleotides: TGTGCCAGCACCCAACGGTCGGGCCGGGAGACCCAGTACTTC. As protein: CASTQRSGRETQYF.